Listed below are T cell receptor beta chains from one sample, sequenced in a study of OX40 agonist ivuxolimab in advanced cancers. TCRdb's table, derived via immunoSEQ multiplex PCR, lists solely in-frame clones and lacks some. The sample consists of 65,000 to 80,000 clones, 87% of them appearing once. Sample: CD4+ or CD8+ T cells sorted from blood, taken in a trial of the OX40 agonist ivuxolimab. These receptor sequences come from an adult with an advanced solid tumor such as melanoma, head and neck, liver or kidney cancer. Both conserved end residues are part of each CDR3.

j_gene: TRBJ1-5; v_gene: TRBV1; CDR3aa: CTFVGGNQPQHF
j_gene: TRBJ1-3; v_gene: TRBV28; CDR3aa: CASSFGTGVGNTIYF
j_gene: TRBJ2-1; v_gene: TRBV14; CDR3aa: CASSPIYVWGELNEQFF
j_gene: TRBJ1-4; v_gene: TRBV5-1; CDR3aa: CASSLLATNEKLFF
j_gene: TRBJ1-2; v_gene: TRBV6-5; CDR3aa: CASSYITGQGAQDYTF
j_gene: TRBJ1-2; v_gene: TRBV4-1; CDR3aa: CASSQVDSTNYGYTF
j_gene: TRBJ1-2; v_gene: TRBV6-4; CDR3aa: CASSKGQGAYGYTF
j_gene: TRBJ2-7; v_gene: TRBV4-3; CDR3aa: CASSQDCRALWGFSYEQYF
j_gene: TRBJ2-2; v_gene: TRBV19; CDR3aa: CASSIRHSNTGELFF
j_gene: TRBJ1-4; v_gene: TRBV10-1; CDR3aa: CATSSGTTNEKLFF
j_gene: TRBJ1-6; v_gene: TRBV19; CDR3aa: CASSRFGTDNSPLHF
j_gene: TRBJ2-7; v_gene: TRBV9; CDR3aa: CASSVMSGQGVLEQYF
j_gene: TRBJ2-1; v_gene: TRBV10-3; CDR3aa: CANGREEHNEQFF
j_gene: TRBJ2-6; v_gene: TRBV6-5; CDR3aa: CASSPDPSGANVLTF
j_gene: TRBJ1-3; v_gene: TRBV4-1; CDR3aa: CASSQDQGAGNTIYF
j_gene: TRBJ2-7; v_gene: TRBV27; CDR3aa: CASSLSATYSYEQYF
j_gene: TRBJ2-3; v_gene: TRBV19; CDR3aa: CASSIDGRTDTQYF
j_gene: TRBJ2-7; v_gene: TRBV2; CDR3aa: CASSERMNSYEQYF
j_gene: TRBJ2-2; v_gene: TRBV5-1; CDR3aa: CASSPDSYTGELFF
j_gene: TRBJ1-1; v_gene: TRBV27; CDR3aa: CASSFSGVVTEAFF
j_gene: TRBJ1-1; v_gene: TRBV5-1; CDR3aa: CASSASGENTEAFF
j_gene: TRBJ2-1; v_gene: TRBV5-4; CDR3aa: CASSFRTSTYNEQFF
j_gene: TRBJ2-3; v_gene: TRBV19; CDR3aa: CASSRQGGDTQYF
j_gene: TRBJ2-7; v_gene: TRBV12-5; CDR3aa: CASHRTSDYEQYF
j_gene: TRBJ2-5; v_gene: TRBV18; CDR3aa: CASSKFGRNQETQYF
j_gene: TRBJ1-1; v_gene: TRBV7-3; CDR3aa: CASSRQENTEAFF
j_gene: TRBJ2-2; v_gene: TRBV7-2; CDR3aa: CASSAYLRHTGELFF
j_gene: TRBJ2-6; v_gene: TRBV5-4; CDR3aa: CASSRQNSGANVLTF
j_gene: TRBJ2-7; v_gene: TRBV18; CDR3aa: CASSPGEGFYEQYF
j_gene: TRBJ2-3; v_gene: TRBV27; CDR3aa: CASSSLAGGDTQYF
j_gene: TRBJ2-4; v_gene: TRBV28; CDR3aa: CASSNPRGDGNIQYF
j_gene: TRBJ2-2; v_gene: TRBV5-4; CDR3aa: CASSLDVYTGELFF
j_gene: TRBJ1-2; v_gene: TRBV28; CDR3aa: CASRTTGAGYGYTF
j_gene: TRBJ2-7; v_gene: TRBV6-1; CDR3aa: CASGGLALHEQYF
j_gene: TRBJ2-7; v_gene: TRBV7-2; CDR3aa: CASNTLRGIEQYF
j_gene: TRBJ1-1; v_gene: TRBV7-9; CDR3aa: CASSSTGQGATEAFF
j_gene: TRBJ1-4; v_gene: TRBV6-1; CDR3aa: CASSQGEVEKLFF
j_gene: TRBJ2-7; v_gene: TRBV29-1; CDR3aa: CSVDNGGYEQYF
j_gene: TRBJ1-5; v_gene: TRBV4-1; CDR3aa: CASSQQGSSNQPQHF
j_gene: TRBJ1-2; v_gene: TRBV7-2; CDR3aa: CASSESRGGYTF
j_gene: TRBJ2-5; v_gene: TRBV9; CDR3aa: CASSVVGAETQYF